This T cell receptor beta chain was sequenced in a study of blood T cell repertoires in COVID-19 (dated by TCRdb to the early 2020s). For the wider study: Samples from collaborators originated in the United States, Italy and Spain and spanned both the acute and convalescent phases of COVID-19. The prospective study material was composed of cDNA or gDNA derived from T cells, B-cell-depleted T cells, or PBMCs. The dataset comprised deeply sampled blood TCRbeta repertoires from subjects exposed to, actively infected with, or recovered from COVID-19. The repertoires were released in a freely available public database intended as a resource for research on the immune response to SARS-CoV-2. Samples came from the ongoing ImmuneRACE study (first 160 participants) plus 1,254 subjects from 6 global collaborators. The sample metadata nearly always contained a de-identified subject ID, COVID-19 status, age in years and sex. Where HLA class I and class II types were available, the types were taken from metadata supplied by the sample provider, not from assay-based typing.

TCRbeta CDR3 regions were amplified from genomic DNA by means of the immunoSEQ Assay, a bias-controlled multiplex PCR. The published analysis was carried out like this. Nucleated cell counts per sample were estimated from amplification of reference gene primers within the assay. Sequence reads were collapsed and filtered to measure the absolute abundance of every unique TCRbeta CDR3 rearrangement. For each sample, productive Simpson clonality was calculated as the square root of Simpson's diversity index over productive rearrangements. TCRdb limited this immuneACCESS table to in-frame rearrangements with V and J called. A share of clones is missing; checked studies link under half to unresolved V genes, and the rest is unexplained. The V and J calls and the clone size are those of that table, but D and trimming were determined from the DNA. Present in this sample are 150,000 to 200,000 clones, approximately 86% of which were seen just once. The top ten clonotypes cover roughly 8.7% of the sample.

Study-level results and caveats: The quantity of clinical and demographic metadata differed by source and by participant and was supplied without curation.

Whole blood was collected in K2EDTA tubes by collaborating institutions according to the institutions' own protocols. For TCRbeta analysis, collaborators shipped samples in one of three forms: frozen whole blood, isolated PBMCs, or DNA extracted from either of those sample types. V and J are trimmed by 9 bases and 1 base, and the gene matches miss 5 bases of the junction. Counted from cysteine to phenylalanine, this CDR3 has 13 amino acids. This entry keeps only the CDR3 DNA: 39 bases, framed from base 1. CDR1 and CDR2 are drawn from the germline V gene (reference sequence): MNHEY, SMNVEV. Points on this clone: It lacks a known antigen. No base-level quality is on record; no much larger clone is a single base apart.

The rearrangement combines TRBV27 with TRBJ1-1, with 7 bases in between that match TRBD1. Sequencing input: peripheral blood. The TCR was taken from a man in his fifties or sixties with active or convalescent COVID-19. The bases read TGTGCCAGTTTCACAGGGGCGAACACTGAAGCTTTCTTT. Its coded protein is CASFTGANTEAFF.